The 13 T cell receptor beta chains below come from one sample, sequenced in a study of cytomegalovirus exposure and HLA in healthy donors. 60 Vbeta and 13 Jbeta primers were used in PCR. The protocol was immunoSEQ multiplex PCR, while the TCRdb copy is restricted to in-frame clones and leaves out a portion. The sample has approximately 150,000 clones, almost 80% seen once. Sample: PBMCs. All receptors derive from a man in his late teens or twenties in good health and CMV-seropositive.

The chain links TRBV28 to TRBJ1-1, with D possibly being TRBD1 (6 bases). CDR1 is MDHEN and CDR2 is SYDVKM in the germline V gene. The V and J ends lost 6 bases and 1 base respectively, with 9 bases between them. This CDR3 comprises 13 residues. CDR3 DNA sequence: TGTGCCAGCAGGGGACAAGGGAACACTGAAGCTTTCTTT. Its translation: CASRGQGNTEAFF.

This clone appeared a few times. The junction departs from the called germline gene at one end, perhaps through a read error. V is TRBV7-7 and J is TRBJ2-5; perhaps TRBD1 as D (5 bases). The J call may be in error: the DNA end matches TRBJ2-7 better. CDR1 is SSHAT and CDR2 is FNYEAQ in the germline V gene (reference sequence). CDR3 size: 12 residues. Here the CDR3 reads CASSPHQGEQYF. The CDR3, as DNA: TGTGCTAGCAGCCCACACCAGGGCGAGCAGTACTTC.

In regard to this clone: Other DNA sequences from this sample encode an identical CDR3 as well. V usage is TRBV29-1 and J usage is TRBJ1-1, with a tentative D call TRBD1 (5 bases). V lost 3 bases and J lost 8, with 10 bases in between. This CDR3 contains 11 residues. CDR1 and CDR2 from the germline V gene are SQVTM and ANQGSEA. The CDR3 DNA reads TGCAGCGTTGAGAGCGGGGGGGAAGCTTTCTTT. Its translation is CSVESGGEAFF.

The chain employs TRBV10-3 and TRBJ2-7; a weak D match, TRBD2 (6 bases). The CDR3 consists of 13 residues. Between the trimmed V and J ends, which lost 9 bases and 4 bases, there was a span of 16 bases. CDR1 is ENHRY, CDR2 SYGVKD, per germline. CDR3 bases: TGTGCCATATCGAGTGGGGGGTCGTACGAGCAGTACTTC. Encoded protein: CAISSGGSYEQYF.

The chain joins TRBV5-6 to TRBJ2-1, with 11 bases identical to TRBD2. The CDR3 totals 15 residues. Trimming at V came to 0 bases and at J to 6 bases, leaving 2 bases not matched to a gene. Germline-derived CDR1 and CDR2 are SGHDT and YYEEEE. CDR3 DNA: TGTGCCAGCAGCTTGGCTAGCGGGAGGCCCAATGAGCAGTTCTTC. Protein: CASSLASGRPNEQFF.

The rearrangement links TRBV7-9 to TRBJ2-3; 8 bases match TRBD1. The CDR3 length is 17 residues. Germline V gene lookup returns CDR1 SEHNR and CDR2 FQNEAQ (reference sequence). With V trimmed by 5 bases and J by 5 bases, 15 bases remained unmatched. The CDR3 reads CASSTLWTGTKEDTQYF. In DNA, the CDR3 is TGTGCCAGCAGCACCCTATGGACAGGGACGAAAGAAGATACGCAGTATTTT.

CDR3 in DNA: TGTGCCAGCAGCGTAGGGGGTAGGGGTCAGGTCGGGGAAAAACTGTTTTTT. Translation gives CASSVGGRGQVGEKLFF. This chain links TRBV9 with TRBJ1-4; weak D call: TRBD1 (5 bases). The CDR3 spans 17 residues. Germline V CDR1 and CDR2: SGDLS, YYNGEE. V dropped 0 bases and J dropped 8 bases, with 20 bases sitting between them.

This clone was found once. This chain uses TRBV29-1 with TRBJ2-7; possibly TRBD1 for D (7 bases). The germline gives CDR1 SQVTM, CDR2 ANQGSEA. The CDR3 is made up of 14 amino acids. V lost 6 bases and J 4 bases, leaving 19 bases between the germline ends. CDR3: CSVGTGDLGYEQYF. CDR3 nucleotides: TGCAGCGTGGGCACAGGGGACTTAGGATACGAGCAGTACTTC.

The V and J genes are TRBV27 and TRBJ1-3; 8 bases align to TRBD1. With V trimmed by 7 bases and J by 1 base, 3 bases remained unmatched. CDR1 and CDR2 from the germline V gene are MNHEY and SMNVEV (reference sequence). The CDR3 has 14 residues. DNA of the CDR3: TGTGCCAGCAAACGGACAGGGTCTGGAAACACCATATATTTT. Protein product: CASKRTGSGNTIYF.

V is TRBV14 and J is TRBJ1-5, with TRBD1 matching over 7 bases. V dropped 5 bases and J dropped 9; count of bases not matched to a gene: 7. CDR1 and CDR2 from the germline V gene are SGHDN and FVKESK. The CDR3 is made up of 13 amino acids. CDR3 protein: CASSGTAAGPQHF. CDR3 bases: TGTGCCAGCAGCGGGACAGCCGCAGGGCCCCAGCATTTT.

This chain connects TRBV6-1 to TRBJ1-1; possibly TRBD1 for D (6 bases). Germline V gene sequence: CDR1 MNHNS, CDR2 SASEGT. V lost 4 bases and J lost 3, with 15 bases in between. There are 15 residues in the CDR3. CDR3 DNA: TGTGCCAGCAGTGTGCCAGGGGACGCGGACACTGAAGCTTTCTTT. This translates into CASSVPGDADTEAFF.

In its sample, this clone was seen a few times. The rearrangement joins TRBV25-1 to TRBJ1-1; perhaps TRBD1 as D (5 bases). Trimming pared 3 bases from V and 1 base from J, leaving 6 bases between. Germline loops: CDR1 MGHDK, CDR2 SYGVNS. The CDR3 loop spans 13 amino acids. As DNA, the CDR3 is TGTGCCAGCAGTGAGACAGCGAACACTGAAGCTTTCTTT. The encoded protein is CASSETANTEAFF.

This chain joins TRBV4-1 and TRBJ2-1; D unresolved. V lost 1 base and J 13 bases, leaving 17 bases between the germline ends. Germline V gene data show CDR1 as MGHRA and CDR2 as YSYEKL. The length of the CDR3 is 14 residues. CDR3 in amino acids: CASSQVGQQVTQFF. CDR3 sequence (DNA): TGCGCCAGCAGCCAAGTAGGCCAGCAGGTGACCCAGTTCTTC.